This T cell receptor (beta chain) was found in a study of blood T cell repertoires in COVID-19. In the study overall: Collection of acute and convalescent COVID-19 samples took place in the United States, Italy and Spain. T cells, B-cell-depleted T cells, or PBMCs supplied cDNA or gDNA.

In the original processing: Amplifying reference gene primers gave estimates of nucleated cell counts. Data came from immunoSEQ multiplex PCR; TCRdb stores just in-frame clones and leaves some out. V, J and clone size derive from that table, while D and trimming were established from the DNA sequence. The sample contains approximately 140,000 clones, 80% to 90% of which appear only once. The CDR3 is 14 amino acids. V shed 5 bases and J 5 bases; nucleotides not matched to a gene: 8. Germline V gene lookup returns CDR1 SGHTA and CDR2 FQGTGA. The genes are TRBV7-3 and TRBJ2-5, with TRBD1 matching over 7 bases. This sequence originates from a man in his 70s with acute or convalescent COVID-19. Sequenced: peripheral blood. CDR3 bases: TGTGCCAGCAGCGCAACAGGGGTTGGGGAGACCCAGTACTTC. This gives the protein CASSATGVGETQYF.